These 18 T cell receptor beta chains came from one sample sequenced in a study of T cells in localized non-small cell lung cancer (dated by TCRdb to the early 2020s). Library preparation employed the immunoSEQ multiplex PCR assay. TCRdb re-hosts the immuneACCESS table, in-frame sequences only. Its copies lack some clones; in the studies checked, an unresolved V gene accounts for under half of them, and the cause for the rest is not known. In this sample the table shows 1,500 to 2,000 clones, 20% to 25% of which occur a single time. Approximately 12% of the sample rests with the top ten. Sequenced material: normal lung tissue next to the tumor, taken before any cancer treatment. The receptors stem from a woman aged 35-70 years with stage II squamous cell lung carcinoma.

In its sample, this clone ranks as medium-sized (0.01 to 0.1%). The gene calls are TRBV11-3 and TRBJ2-4, with 8 bases aligning to TRBD1. The V gene's germline CDR1 is SGHNT and CDR2 YENEEA. The CDR3 loop spans 14 amino acids. The V and J ends lost 5 bases and 5 bases, in that order; junction bases with no gene match: 5. The CDR3 is CASSRDRGQNIQYF. The CDR3, as DNA: TGTGCCAGCAGCAGAGACAGGGGTCAAAACATTCAGTACTTC.

This chain uses TRBV19 with TRBJ2-3; 15 positions agree with TRBD2. Germline values: CDR1 LNHDA, CDR2 SQIVND (reference sequence). The CDR3 is 17 residues long. Trimming took 5 bases from V and 2 from J; bases not matched to a gene: 5. This chain's CDR3 is CASSPGLAGGLTDTQYF. The CDR3 DNA sequence: TGTGCCAGTAGTCCGGGACTAGCGGGAGGCCTCACAGATACGCAGTATTTT. Full variable domain (remainder filled in from reference TRBV19 and TRBJ2-3): DGGITQSPKYLFRKEGQNVTLSCEQNLNHDAMYWYRQDPGQGLRLIYYSQIVNDFQKGDIAEGYSVSREKKESFPLTVTSAQKNPTAFYLCASSPGLAGGLTDTQYFGPGTRLTVL.

Only a few counts were recorded for this clone. The gene calls are TRBV9 and TRBJ2-7; 9 bases agree with TRBD2. V lost 0 bases and J lost 2; bases outside the gene matches: 18. The CDR3 is 20 residues long. Germline lookup yields CDR1 SGDLS and CDR2 YYNGEE. The CDR3 spells CASSVGGPRREGRFAYEQYF. CDR3 in DNA: TGTGCCAGCAGCGTAGGAGGCCCAAGGCGGGAGGGCCGGTTCGCCTACGAGCAGTACTTC.

This clone was detected a few times. The rearrangement uses TRBV11-3 and TRBJ2-3; TRBD2 matches at 7 bases. The CDR3 sequence is 16 residues long. Per germline, CDR1 SGHNT and CDR2 YENEEA. The junction had 15 bases not matched to a gene; V was cut back by 5 bases and J by 7 bases. The CDR3 DNA reads TGTGCCAGCAGCCCGATGGGAGGCGGGAGAGGATATACGCAGTATTTT. This codes for CASSPMGGGRGYTQYF.

V is TRBV11-3 and J is TRBJ2-7; the match to TRBD1 covers 9 bases. The CDR3 consists of 15 residues. V lost 5 bases and J lost 3; bases outside the gene matches: 8. CDR1 and CDR2 from the germline V gene are SGHNT and YENEEA. CDR3 protein: CASSTTGGWFYEQYF. CDR3 in DNA: TGTGCCAGCAGCACAACAGGGGGCTGGTTCTACGAGCAGTACTTC.

The J gene is TRBJ2-7, the V gene TRBV5-1; maybe TRBD2 (5 bases). The germline gives CDR1 SGHRS, CDR2 YFSETQ. This CDR3 is built from 15 residues. V gave up 0 bases and J gave up 0 bases, with 10 bases separating them. Here the CDR3 DNA reads TGCGCCAGCAGCTTGGATGCCGGGAACTCCTACGAGCAGTACTTC. It codes for CASSLDAGNSYEQYF.

V and J are TRBV5-1 and TRBJ1-3; D is unclear. Germline values: CDR1 SGHRS, CDR2 YFSETQ. The V and J ends lost 0 bases and 4 bases respectively, with 11 bases between them. The CDR3 has 15 residues. The CDR3 region has the DNA TGCGCCAGCAGCTTGGAAGGACCCCTCGGAAACACCATATATTTT. It yields the protein CASSLEGPLGNTIYF.

This clone has more than one count but fewer than ten. The chain employs TRBV28 and TRBJ2-1, with TRBD2 as a possible D gene (5 bases). The CDR3 has 13 amino acids. Germline values: CDR1 MDHEN, CDR2 SYDVKM. V lost 6 bases and J lost 4, with 10 bases in between. The CDR3 sequence: CASSPPGYNEQFF. CDR3 nucleotide sequence: TGTGCCAGCAGCCCCCCGGGGTACAATGAGCAGTTCTTC.

The chain is built from TRBV19 and TRBJ1-5, with D tentatively TRBD1 (5 bases). The germline gives CDR1 LNHDA, CDR2 SQIVND (reference sequence). The germline V and J ends were trimmed by 0 bases and 11 bases, with 11 bases remaining between them. This CDR3 comprises 13 residues. The CDR3 sequence: CASSIDLGVAQHF. CDR3 in DNA: TGTGCCAGTAGTATAGATCTAGGGGTGGCCCAGCATTTT.

This rearrangement joins TRBV10-2 to TRBJ2-4; D ambiguous. CDR3 length: 16 residues. V was cut by 9 bases and J by 0 bases, with 18 bases left in between. Germline loops: CDR1 WSHSY, CDR2 SAAADI. The DNA for the CDR3 is TGCGCCAGGTCGCTAGGGTTCACGGAAGCCAAAAACATTCAGTACTTC. Its protein is CARSLGFTEAKNIQYF.

The chain employs TRBV28 and TRBJ1-5; D is uncertain. Trimming stripped 5 bases from V and 6 bases from J, with 8 bases between. The CDR3 covers 12 residues. The germline CDR1 and CDR2 sequences are MDHEN and SYDVKM. The CDR3 sequence: CASSGLGQPQHF. In DNA, the CDR3 is TGTGCCAGCAGTGGGTTGGGTCAGCCCCAGCATTTT.

The chain has TRBV14 and TRBJ2-3, with unresolved D. With 4 bases removed from V and 2 bases from J, the gap between germline ends came to 4 bases. There are 12 residues in the CDR3. Germline lookup yields CDR1 SGHDN and CDR2 FVKESK. In DNA form, the CDR3 reads TGTGCCAGCAGCCCGTCCACAGATACGCAGTATTTT. Its protein is CASSPSTDTQYF.

V and J are TRBV6-8 and TRBJ1-2; weak D call: TRBD1 (6 bases). Germline V gene lookup returns CDR1 MNHGY and CDR2 SAAAGT. CDR3 length equals 14 residues. V lost 5 bases and J 2 bases, leaving 12 bases between the germline ends. CDR3 DNA: TGTGCCAGCAGTAAACAGGGACAAAACTATGGCTACACCTTC. Translation: CASSKQGQNYGYTF.

The chain employs TRBV18 and TRBJ2-6; possibly TRBD1 for D (5 bases). The CDR3 is 17 residues long. The germline V gene has CDR1 KGHSH and CDR2 LQKENI. V gave up 2 bases and J gave up 4 bases, with 15 bases separating them. The CDR3 loop is CASSPFEGVRGANVLTF. CDR3 sequence (DNA): TGTGCCAGCTCACCATTTGAAGGGGTAAGGGGGGCCAACGTCCTGACTTTC.

The J gene is TRBJ2-1, the V gene TRBV18; D unresolved. This CDR3 region has 12 residues. Trimming took off 1 base at V and 12 bases at J, with 10 bases between the two ends. Looked up from germline, CDR1 is KGHSH and CDR2 is LQKENI. Here the CDR3 DNA reads TGTGCCAGCTCACCACGTAAGGATGGGCAGTTCTTC. This codes for CASSPRKDGQFF.

V gene TRBV9 combines with J gene TRBJ2-2; TRBD2 aligns across 8 bases. The trim removed 7 bases at V and 0 bases at J, leaving 5 bases unmatched. The CDR3 runs to 15 residues. Germline values: CDR1 SGDLS, CDR2 YYNGEE. The CDR3 protein is CASAIAGTNTGELFF. The CDR3 DNA reads as TGTGCCAGCGCCATAGCGGGGACGAACACCGGGGAGCTGTTTTTT. Filled out from reference TRBV9 and TRBJ2-2, the complete variable domain reads DSGVTQTPKHLITATGQRVTLRCSPRSGDLSVYWYQQSLDQGLQFLIQYYNGEERAKGNILERFSAQQFPDLHSELNLSSLELGDSALYFCASAIAGTNTGELFFGEGSRLTVL.

This clone was seen only a few times. This chain connects TRBV19 to TRBJ1-1, with 7 bases that match TRBD1. Germline CDR1 reads LNHDA; CDR2 reads SQIVND (reference sequence). After removal of 10 bases from V and 3 bases from J, the junction contained 11 bases not matched to a gene. This CDR3 spans 14 amino acids. The CDR3 spells CATRQGSGDTEAFF. The CDR3 DNA reads as TGTGCCACGAGACAGGGCTCGGGGGACACTGAAGCTTTCTTT.

This chain joins TRBV30 and TRBJ1-2; 10 positions agree with TRBD1. The junction had 12 bases not matched to a gene; V was cut back by 2 bases and J by 0 bases. In germline, CDR1 is GTSNPN, CDR2 SVGIG (reference sequence). This CDR3 region has 18 residues. CDR3: CAWSRTGTGVRANYGYTF. The CDR3 nucleotides are TGTGCCTGGAGTCGTACAGGGACAGGGGTCCGGGCTAACTATGGCTACACCTTC.